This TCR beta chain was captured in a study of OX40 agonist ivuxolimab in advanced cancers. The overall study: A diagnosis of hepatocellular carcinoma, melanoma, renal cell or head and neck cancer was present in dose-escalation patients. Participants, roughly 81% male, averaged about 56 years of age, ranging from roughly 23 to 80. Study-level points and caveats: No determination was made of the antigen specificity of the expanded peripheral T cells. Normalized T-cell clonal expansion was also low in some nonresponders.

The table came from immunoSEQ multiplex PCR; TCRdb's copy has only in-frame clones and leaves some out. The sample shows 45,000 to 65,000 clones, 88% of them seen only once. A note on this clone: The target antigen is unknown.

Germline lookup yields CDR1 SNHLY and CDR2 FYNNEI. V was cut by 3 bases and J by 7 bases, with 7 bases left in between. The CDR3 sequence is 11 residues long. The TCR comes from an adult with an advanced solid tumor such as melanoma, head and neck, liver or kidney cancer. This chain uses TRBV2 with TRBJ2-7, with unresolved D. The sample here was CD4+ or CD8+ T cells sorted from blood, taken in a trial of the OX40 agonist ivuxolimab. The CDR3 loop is CASSDFLEQYF. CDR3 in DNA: TGTGCCAGCAGTGACTTCTTGGAGCAGTACTTC.